This T cell receptor beta chain is drawn from a study of blood T cell repertoires in COVID-19. The overall study: Donors in the United States, Italy and Spain gave samples during acute or convalescent COVID-19. Sample material is recorded as cDNA or gDNA derived from T cells, B-cell-depleted T cells, or PBMCs.

In the original analysis: Amplification with reference gene primers provided the estimates of nucleated cell counts. Clones were sequenced by immunoSEQ multiplex PCR, and TCRdb holds only the in-frame ones, with some missing. Clone size and the V and J calls come from that table; the DNA yielded D and trimming. Of about 190,000 clones listed, less than 80% are singletons. V trimming: 3 bases; J trimming: 10 bases; junction bases outside the gene matches: 7. The CDR3 contains 13 residues. The receptor comes from a man aged 45-65 years who had recovered from COVID-19. This chain uses TRBV12-3 or TRBV12-4 with TRBJ2-3, with 7 bases that match TRBD2. Sequenced material: peripheral blood. The CDR3: CASSFVSAGAQYF. The CDR3, as DNA: TGTGCCAGCAGTTTTGTATCGGCGGGGGCGCAGTATTTT.